This TCR beta chain appears in the sequencing data of a study of cytomegalovirus exposure and HLA in healthy donors. Primers for the PCR totalled 60 Vbeta and 13 Jbeta. Measured with immunoSEQ multiplex PCR; TCRdb has only the in-frame clones, and not every one. The data show some 140,000 clones, with roughly four fifths seen just once and 1% to 1.5% held by the top ten. Germline lookup yields CDR1 SGDLS and CDR2 YYNGEE. The CDR3 runs to 15 residues. Trimming stripped 0 bases from V and 9 bases from J, with 13 bases between. This sequence joins TRBV9 and TRBJ1-6; maybe TRBD1 (6 bases). Sequencing input: PBMCs. The TCR comes from a woman in her 40s in good health and CMV-seronegative. The CDR3 DNA reads TGTGCCAGCAGCGTAGGTCCAGGGGTGGCTTCACCCCTCCACTTT. This sequence encodes CASSVGPGVASPLHF.